The 9 T cell receptor beta chains reported below all come from one sample, sequenced in a study of identical twins. TCRdb processed the 5' RACE reads anew with MiXCR; each CDR3 protein has one entry. The table has 550,000 to 700,000 distinct CDR3 sequences, roughly 20% seen once. These data also formed part of another study, on T cells expressing NK-cell markers.

Sequencing was carried out using PBMCs. The receptors originated from a woman in her late teens or twenties in good health.

In this sample, this clonotype turned up a few times. The CDR3 DNA reads TGTGCCAGCAGCTTACTTCAGGGCGCTGGGCCTCGCCGAAATGAGCAGTTCTTC. This encodes CASSLLQGAGPRRNEQFF. V usage is TRBV11-2 and J usage is TRBJ2-1, with D tentatively TRBD1 (5 bases). From germline, CDR1 is SGHAT and CDR2 FQNNGV. Trimming stripped 2 bases from V and 7 bases from J, with 24 bases between. The CDR3 has 18 amino acids.

This rearrangement joins TRBV20-1 to TRBJ2-3; the D gene could be TRBD1 or TRBD2 (5 bases each). Deletions cut 8 bases from V and 0 bases from J, with 12 bases between. Per the germline V gene, CDR1 is DFQATT and CDR2 is SNEGSKA (reference sequence). This CDR3 is 13 amino acids long. CDR3 coding DNA: TGCAGTACTGTGGGGGATAGCACAGATACGCAGTATTTT. Its protein is CSTVGDSTDTQYF.

This clonotype has just a few counts. The V and J genes are TRBV5-1 and TRBJ2-1; unclear D gene. V lost 1 base and J lost 8, with 13 bases in between. The CDR3 is 14 residues long. Germline V CDR1 and CDR2: SGHRS, YFSETQ. CDR3 sequence: CASSLRSVRDEQFF. As DNA, the CDR3 is TGCGCCAGCAGCTTGAGGAGTGTAAGGGATGAGCAGTTCTTC.

The V call is TRBV2, the J call TRBJ2-5, with TRBD2 as a possible D gene (5 bases). The V end lost 6 bases, the J end lost 5 bases, and 10 bases lay between the germline ends. Germline V gene data show CDR1 as SNHLY and CDR2 as FYNNEI. CDR3 length equals 12 residues. The CDR3 nucleotides are TGTGCCAGCAGACTAGAGGTCGAGACCCAGTACTTC. As protein: CASRLEVETQYF.

The rearrangement joins TRBV11-1 to TRBJ2-3; a weak D match, TRBD1 (6 bases). V lost 10 bases and J 0 bases, leaving 14 bases between the germline ends. Germline loops: CDR1 SGHAT, CDR2 FQDESV (reference sequence). This CDR3 has 14 amino acids. The CDR3 is CATRPGQSTDTQYF. The DNA for the CDR3 is TGTGCCACTCGACCGGGACAAAGCACAGATACGCAGTATTTT.

This clonotype appeared many times. The chain links TRBV12-3 or TRBV12-4 to TRBJ1-1; TRBD1 might be the D (5 bases). V was shortened by 7 bases and J by 11 bases, with 17 bases between the two germline ends. This CDR3 region has 12 residues. This CDR3 reads CASTSRGGEAFF. The CDR3 region has the DNA TGTGCCAGCACCTCGAGGGGAGGTGAGGCTTTCTTT.

This chain uses TRBV10-2 with TRBJ1-2; D may be TRBD1 (6 bases). The CDR3 has 14 residues. Per germline, CDR1 WSHSY and CDR2 SAAADI. V lost 3 bases and J lost 6, with 14 bases in between. The CDR3 region is CASSENAGANGYTF. CDR3 sequence (DNA): TGCGCCAGCAGTGAAAATGCGGGGGCGAATGGCTACACCTTC.

This sequence joins TRBV20-1 and TRBJ2-1; 10 nucleotides align to TRBD2. With V trimmed by 5 bases and J by 6 bases, 19 bases remained unmatched. CDR3 length equals 18 residues. Germline V gives CDR1 DFQATT, CDR2 SNEGSKA (reference sequence). The CDR3 DNA reads as TGCAGTGCTGCCGGCCCTAGCGGGAGAAGTCAGGTGGGCAATGAGCAGTTCTTC. It encodes CSAAGPSGRSQVGNEQFF.

CDR3 protein: CASRPHQRSWDTQYF. The CDR3, as DNA: TGTGCCAGCAGACCCCACCAGCGGAGTTGGGATACGCAGTATTTT. This rearrangement joins TRBV12-3 or TRBV12-4 to TRBJ2-3, with D perhaps matching TRBD2 (5 bases). V was trimmed by 6 bases and J by 6 bases, leaving 19 bases between them. CDR3 size: 15 residues.